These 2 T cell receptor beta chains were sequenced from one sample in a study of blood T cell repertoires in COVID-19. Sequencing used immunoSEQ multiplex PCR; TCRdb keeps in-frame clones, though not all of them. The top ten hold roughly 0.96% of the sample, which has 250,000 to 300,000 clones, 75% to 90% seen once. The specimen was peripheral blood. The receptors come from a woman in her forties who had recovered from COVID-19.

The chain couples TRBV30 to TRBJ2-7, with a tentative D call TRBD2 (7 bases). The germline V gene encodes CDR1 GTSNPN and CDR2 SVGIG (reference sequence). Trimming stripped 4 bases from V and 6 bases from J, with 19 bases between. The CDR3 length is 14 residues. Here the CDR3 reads CAWNIAGASREQYF. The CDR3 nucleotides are TGTGCCTGGAACATCGCGGGGGCGTCCCGCGAGCAGTACTTC.

CDR3 nucleotide sequence: TGTGCCAGCAGCTTAGAGTCTAGTGAAGAGACCCAGTACTTC. This gives the protein CASSLESSEETQYF. The chain carries TRBV7-2 and TRBJ2-5; D ambiguous. Per the germline V gene, CDR1 is SGHTA and CDR2 is FQGNSA. The CDR3 contains 14 residues. V was trimmed by 1 base and J by 3 bases, leaving 9 bases between them. Based on the CDR3 plus reference TRBV7-2 and TRBJ2-5, the full variable domain is GAGVSQSPSNKVTEKGKDVELRCDPISGHTALYWYRQSLGQGLEFLIYFQGNSAPDKSGLPSDRFSAERTGGSVSTLTIQRTQQEDSAVYLCASSLESSEETQYFGPGTRLLVL.